This is a list of T cell receptor beta chains from one sample in a study of blood T cell repertoires in COVID-19. TCRdb keeps only in-frame clones here, not all; method: immunoSEQ multiplex PCR. The sample holds more than 200,000 clones, 75% to 95% seen once. The sequenced sample was PBMCs or T cells enriched from blood (not recorded which). These receptors came from a woman between 18 and 29 years old who had recovered from COVID-19. CDR3s include the opening cysteine and the closing phenylalanine or tryptophan. D genes are given only for firm matches. Part of the rows lack a size; the others show once, few, many or a class for expanded clones.

NA,NA,TRBJ1-6,TRBV27,TGTGCCAGCAGTTCCCAGGATTCACCCCTCCACTTT,CASSSQDSPLHF
NA,NA,TRBJ1-1,TRBV6-5,TGTGCCAGCAGTTACTCGAGACAGACTGAAGCTTTCTTT,CASSYSRQTEAFF
NA,TRBD2,TRBJ2-7,TRBV18,TGTGCCAGCTCACCAGGGGGAGGGTACGAGCAGTACTTC,CASSPGGGYEQYF
NA,TRBD1,TRBJ1-5,TRBV6-5,TGTGCCAGCAGTCAGGAGGACAGGGTGCTATCGTCCCAGCATTTT,CASSQEDRVLSSQHF
NA,NA,TRBJ1-2,TRBV7-2,TGTGCCAGCAGCTTAGCGATAGGGGGAGGCTACACCTTC,CASSLAIGGGYTF
NA,NA,TRBJ1-3,TRBV19,TGTGCCAGTAGTATAGTTGGGGCAAGTCCTGGAAACACCATATATTTT,CASSIVGASPGNTIYF
NA,NA,TRBJ2-1,TRBV14,TGTGCCAGCAACCAACGGGCAGGACAGTACAATGAGCAGTTCTTC,CASNQRAGQYNEQFF
NA,NA,TRBJ1-6,TRBV6-1,TGTGCCAGCAGTGACACGTCGGGGGGTGGTTCACCCCTCCACTTT,CASSDTSGGGSPLHF
few,TRBD1,TRBJ1-2,TRBV5-6,TGTGCCAGCAGCGGACAGGGCAATGGCTACACCTTC,CASSGQGNGYTF
NA,NA,TRBJ1-4,TRBV11-2,TGTGCCAGCAGCTTGAGGAGAGCAACTAATGAAAAACTGTTTTTT,CASSLRRATNEKLFF
NA,TRBD1,TRBJ1-5,TRBV5-3,TGTGCCAGAAAGATCCTTGCAGGGGGCACGGGACAGCCCCAGCATTTT,CARKILAGGTGQPQHF
few,NA,TRBJ1-2,TRBV3-1/TRBV3-2,TGTGCCAGCAGCCACCAGACAGCTAACTATGGCTACACCTTC,CASSHQTANYGYTF
NA,NA,TRBJ1-2,TRBV19,TGTGCCAGTAGTATCACGGGGGACGATGGCTACACCTTC,CASSITGDDGYTF
NA,TRBD1,TRBJ1-5,TRBV27,TGTGCCAGCAGTTTATCGGCTTCGAGTAGGGACAGGGGCCAGTGTAATCAGCCCCAGCATTTT,CASSLSASSRDRGQCNQPQHF
NA,NA,TRBJ1-1,TRBV5-1,TGCGCCAGCAGCCGCCAGGGGAACACTGAAGCTTTCTTT,CASSRQGNTEAFF
NA,NA,TRBJ2-1,TRBV19,TGTGCCAGTGGGAGTGGGTGGGACAATGAGCAGTTCTTC,CASGSGWDNEQFF
few,TRBD1,TRBJ1-2,TRBV25-1,TGTGCCAGCAGTGAGGGACAGGGACTTTGGTATGGCTACACCTTC,CASSEGQGLWYGYTF
few,NA,TRBJ2-7,TRBV6-6,TGTGCCAGCAGCCCGTTGGGGCAGACCGGTTACGAGCAGTACTTC,CASSPLGQTGYEQYF
NA,NA,TRBJ1-5,TRBV5-5,TGTGCCAGCAGCTTTGGAGGGGTGCATCAGCCCCAGCATTTT,CASSFGGVHQPQHF
NA,TRBD2,TRBJ2-1,TRBV7-9,TGTGCCAGCAGCTTAGATGGACTAGCGTCCAATGAGCAGTTCTTC,CASSLDGLASNEQFF
NA,NA,TRBJ1-1,TRBV18,TGTGCCAGCTCACCCCCCGCCCGGAAGGGGGTAGCTGAAGCTTTCTTT,CASSPPARKGVAEAFF
NA,TRBD2,TRBJ2-2,TRBV24-1,TGTGCCACCAGTGATTTTCGGGCGGGGGGGCCCGTCGTCGGGGAGCTGTTTTTT,CATSDFRAGGPVVGELFF
once,TRBD1,TRBJ2-7,TRBV4-2,TGTGCCAGCAGCGCCCGGGACAGGGGACCATACGAGCAGTACTTC,CASSARDRGPYEQYF
NA,TRBD2,TRBJ2-1,TRBV19,TGTGCCAGTAGTATACTGGGGACTAGCTCCTACAATGAGCAGTTCTTC,CASSILGTSSYNEQFF
few,TRBD1,TRBJ1-5,TRBV9,TGTGCCAGGGAGAGGGGGCGGAATCAGCCCCAGCATTTT,CARERGRNQPQHF
NA,TRBD1,TRBJ1-2,TRBV24-1,TGTGCCACCAGTGACCCCGGCAGGGGGCTTGGCTACACCTTC,CATSDPGRGLGYTF
NA,NA,TRBJ2-2,TRBV7-8,TGTGCCAGCAGCTTAGAGCCCCACAGGGTGTACACCGGGGAGCTGTTTTTT,CASSLEPHRVYTGELFF
once,TRBD1,TRBJ2-3,TRBV9,TGTGCCAGCAGTCCGGGACAGCGCACAGATACGCAGTATTTT,CASSPGQRTDTQYF
NA,TRBD2,TRBJ2-7,TRBV27,TGTGCCAGCAGTCAACTAGCGCTATCCTACGAGCAGTACTTC,CASSQLALSYEQYF
NA,NA,TRBJ1-2,TRBV5-6,TGTGCCAGCAGCTTGTGGTCAAGTTATGAAGGAGGAAACTACTATGGCTACACCTTC,CASSLWSSYEGGNYYGYTF
NA,NA,TRBJ1-6,TRBV19,TGTGCCAGTAGTTCCCTACAGGGAGATAATTCACCCCTCCACTTT,CASSSLQGDNSPLHF
NA,NA,TRBJ1-1,TRBV5-4,TGTGCCAGCAGCCCGGCTTGGGGCGACACTGAAGCTTTCTTT,CASSPAWGDTEAFF
NA,NA,TRBJ1-2,TRBV16,TGTGCCAGCACAGGGTATGACTATGGCTACACCTTC,CASTGYDYGYTF
NA,NA,TRBJ2-7,TRBV12-3/TRBV12-4,TGTGCCAGCAGCCGCGGACAACCCTACGAGCAGTACTTC,CASSRGQPYEQYF
once,NA,TRBJ2-1,TRBV6-1,TGTGCCAGCAGTGAACAGGCAGCCGTCCATGAGCAGTTCTTC,CASSEQAAVHEQFF
NA,NA,TRBJ1-5,TRBV28,TGTGCCAGCACTACCTCAGGGCTTCAAAGAGGTCAGCCCCAGCATTTT,CASTTSGLQRGQPQHF
NA,NA,TRBJ2-7,TRBV11-2,TGTGCCAGCAGCTTAAAAGGACTCCTCTACGAGCAGTACTTC,CASSLKGLLYEQYF
NA,TRBD1,TRBJ2-7,TRBV27,TGTGCCAGCAGTTTTGCCCGCTCTTCCCGGGACAGGGGGAACTACGAGCAGTACTTC,CASSFARSSRDRGNYEQYF
NA,NA,TRBJ2-4,TRBV5-1,TGCGCCAGCAGCTCGCCTCCTGGTGGATTCGTCGGGGAAGCCAAAAACATTCAGTACTTC,CASSSPPGGFVGEAKNIQYF
NA,TRBD2,TRBJ2-5,TRBV4-1,TGCGCCAGCAGCCAAGGGTTACGGGAGGGCCGAGAGACCCAGTACTTC,CASSQGLREGRETQYF
few,TRBD1,TRBJ2-7,TRBV19,TGTGCCAGTAGTAGTACAGGGGGTAGTGGTTACGAGCAGTACTTC,CASSSTGGSGYEQYF
NA,TRBD2,TRBJ2-2,TRBV9,TGTGCCAGCAATATAGCGGGGGCGAACACCGGGGAGCTGTTTTTT,CASNIAGANTGELFF
NA,TRBD1,TRBJ1-2,TRBV14,TGTGCCAGCAGTCAAGAAGACAGGGACTACTATGGCTACACCTTC,CASSQEDRDYYGYTF
NA,TRBD1,TRBJ1-5,TRBV19,TGTGCCAGTAGTATCTCGGGGACAGGCTGGGCTAGCAATCAGCCCCAGCATTTT,CASSISGTGWASNQPQHF